This T cell receptor (beta chain) was retrieved from a study of Graves' ophthalmopathy and Graves' hyperthyroidism. RNA served as the template for amplifying TCR beta CDR3 regions. Second-round multiplex PCR came after first-round RT-PCR with HTBI primers. MiXCR, applied by TCRdb to the multiplex PCR reads, yields one record per CDR3 protein. The data show around 470,000 distinct CDR3 sequences, with 13% to 15% seen just once and around 9.8% held by the top ten. The CDR3 consists of 14 residues. Trimming left V 3 bases short and J 5 bases short, with 13 bases between. Germline CDR1 and CDR2: SNHLY and FYNNEI.

Specimen: blood. This receptor was obtained from a woman aged 25 to 45 with Graves' ophthalmopathy. The J gene is TRBJ2-5, the V gene TRBV2; the D gene is possibly TRBD1 (5 bases). The CDR3, as DNA: TGTGCCAGCAGTGATCGGCAGGGCGCCGAGACCCAGTACTTC. This codes for CASSDRQGAETQYF.